The rows below give T cell receptor beta chains drawn from one sample of a study of beta chain features in type 1 diabetes. Sequencing used immunoSEQ multiplex PCR; TCRdb keeps in-frame clones, though not all of them. The repertoire consists of 130,000 to 150,000 clones, with about 7.1% occurring once and the leading ten covering approximately 1.5%. Sequencing was carried out using central memory CD4+ T cells from blood. The source of these receptors is a woman in her thirties in good health. Each CDR3 is given with its conserved first and last residue. A D gene is named only where the DNA matches it firmly. Where a row states a size, it is once, few, many or the class of an expanded clone; other rows omit it.

clone_size: many
v_call: TRBV1
d_call: .
j_call: TRBJ2-1
cdr3_aa: CTSSRGSGEQFF
cdr3_nt: TGCACCAGCAGCCGCGGTAGCGGTGAGCAGTTCTTC

clone_size: many
v_call: TRBV30
d_call: .
j_call: TRBJ1-1
cdr3_aa: CAWTRRGNTEAFF
cdr3_nt: TGTGCCTGGACTCGGCGAGGAAACACTGAAGCTTTCTTT

clone_size: .
v_call: TRBV28
d_call: TRBD1
j_call: TRBJ1-2
cdr3_aa: CASVDGTGARGNTF
cdr3_nt: TGTGCCAGCGTCGATGGGACAGGGGCCCGGGGTAACACCTTC

clone_size: few
v_call: TRBV10-3
d_call: .
j_call: TRBJ1-5
cdr3_aa: CAISAISQPQHF
cdr3_nt: TGTGCCATCAGTGCGATCAGTCAGCCCCAGCATTTT

clone_size: .
v_call: TRBV7-2
d_call: .
j_call: TRBJ2-1
cdr3_aa: CASSLRQGDYNEQFF
cdr3_nt: TGTGCCAGCAGCTTAAGGCAGGGCGACTACAATGAGCAGTTCTTC

clone_size: few
v_call: TRBV11-1
d_call: TRBD1
j_call: TRBJ2-1
cdr3_aa: CASSSDRGMNEQFF
cdr3_nt: TGTGCCAGCAGCTCGGACAGGGGAATGAATGAGCAGTTCTTC

clone_size: few
v_call: TRBV28
d_call: .
j_call: TRBJ2-3
cdr3_aa: CASSLGGLEGDTQYF
cdr3_nt: TGTGCCAGCAGCTTAGGGGGGTTAGAGGGAGATACGCAGTATTTT

clone_size: .
v_call: TRBV6-5
d_call: TRBD2
j_call: TRBJ2-3
cdr3_aa: CASSYSGEGGTDTQYF
cdr3_nt: TGTGCCAGCAGTTACTCGGGGGAGGGTGGCACAGATACGCAGTATTTT

clone_size: few
v_call: TRBV7-8
d_call: .
j_call: TRBJ1-1
cdr3_aa: CASSNGQWNTEAFF
cdr3_nt: TGTGCCAGCAGCAACGGACAGTGGAACACTGAAGCTTTCTTT

clone_size: few
v_call: TRBV27
d_call: TRBD1
j_call: TRBJ1-2
cdr3_aa: CASSPAGTAYGYTF
cdr3_nt: TGTGCCAGCAGTCCCGCCGGGACAGCTTATGGCTACACCTTC

clone_size: .
v_call: TRBV4-2
d_call: TRBD2
j_call: TRBJ2-5
cdr3_aa: CASSQAPRSSGSRETQYF
cdr3_nt: TGTGCCAGCAGCCAAGCCCCACGTTCTAGCGGGAGTAGAGAGACCCAGTACTTC

clone_size: .
v_call: TRBV6-6
d_call: .
j_call: TRBJ1-4
cdr3_aa: CASSYGDTGEKLFF
cdr3_nt: TGTGCCAGCAGTTACGGGGACACCGGGGAAAAACTGTTTTTT

clone_size: .
v_call: TRBV19
d_call: .
j_call: TRBJ2-7
cdr3_aa: CASSKSAVPYEQYF
cdr3_nt: TGTGCCAGTAGTAAATCAGCGGTACCCTACGAGCAGTACTTC

clone_size: few
v_call: TRBV5-1
d_call: .
j_call: TRBJ2-5
cdr3_aa: CASRDLGSGEGETQYF
cdr3_nt: TGCGCCAGCAGAGATCTCGGCTCGGGAGAGGGGGAGACCCAGTACTTC

clone_size: few
v_call: TRBV9
d_call: .
j_call: TRBJ2-3
cdr3_aa: CASSVASVRGADTQYF
cdr3_nt: TGTGCCAGCAGCGTAGCTAGCGTCAGAGGAGCAGATACGCAGTATTTT

clone_size: .
v_call: TRBV18
d_call: TRBD1
j_call: TRBJ2-1
cdr3_aa: CASSKGTGGDEQFF
cdr3_nt: TGTGCCAGCTCAAAAGGGACAGGGGGCGATGAGCAGTTCTTC

clone_size: .
v_call: TRBV27
d_call: TRBD2
j_call: TRBJ2-7
cdr3_aa: CASSRLGTSGRSYEQYF
cdr3_nt: TGTGCCAGCAGTCGACTCGGAACTAGCGGACGATCCTACGAGCAGTACTTC

clone_size: few
v_call: TRBV7-3
d_call: .
j_call: TRBJ1-1
cdr3_aa: CASSLQSNTEAFF
cdr3_nt: TGTGCCAGCAGCCTCCAGTCTAACACTGAAGCTTTCTTT

clone_size: .
v_call: TRBV18
d_call: .
j_call: TRBJ2-5
cdr3_aa: CASSPLSGETQYF
cdr3_nt: TGTGCCAGCTCACCATTATCGGGGGAGACCCAGTACTTC

clone_size: .
v_call: TRBV5-1
d_call: TRBD1
j_call: TRBJ2-4
cdr3_aa: CASSWTGGSDIQYF
cdr3_nt: TGCGCCAGCAGCTGGACAGGGGGGTCGGACATTCAGTACTTC

clone_size: few
v_call: TRBV15
d_call: .
j_call: TRBJ2-2
cdr3_aa: CATSRNRDSGAGELFF
cdr3_nt: TGTGCCACCAGCAGAAACCGGGACTCGGGGGCCGGGGAGCTGTTTTTT

clone_size: .
v_call: TRBV5-1
d_call: .
j_call: TRBJ1-4
cdr3_aa: CASSLDDTDEKLFF
cdr3_nt: TGCGCCAGCAGCTTGGACGACACCGATGAAAAACTGTTTTTT

clone_size: many
v_call: TRBV14
d_call: TRBD2
j_call: TRBJ2-5
cdr3_aa: CASSQELAGVGETQYF
cdr3_nt: TGTGCCAGCAGCCAAGAACTAGCGGGAGTTGGAGAGACCCAGTACTTC

clone_size: .
v_call: TRBV14
d_call: .
j_call: TRBJ2-7
cdr3_aa: CASSQVSAGWSYEQYF
cdr3_nt: TGTGCCAGCAGCCAAGTTTCGGCAGGGTGGTCCTACGAGCAGTACTTC

clone_size: .
v_call: TRBV7-5
d_call: .
j_call: TRBJ2-3
cdr3_aa: CARSPQLLREDSTDTQYF
cdr3_nt: TGTGCCAGAAGCCCCCAGTTATTGCGGGAGGATAGCACAGATACGCAGTATTTT

clone_size: few
v_call: TRBV7-6
d_call: TRBD2
j_call: TRBJ2-1
cdr3_aa: CASSLRTSGSLQFF
cdr3_nt: TGTGCCAGCAGCTTAAGGACTAGCGGGAGTCTGCAGTTCTTC

clone_size: .
v_call: TRBV7-2
d_call: TRBD2
j_call: TRBJ2-3
cdr3_aa: CASSLEWGGDTQYF
cdr3_nt: TGTGCCAGCAGCTTAGAGTGGGGGGGAGATACGCAGTATTTT

clone_size: .
v_call: TRBV7-3
d_call: .
j_call: TRBJ1-1
cdr3_aa: CASSRGQTTEAFF
cdr3_nt: TGTGCCAGCAGTCGGGGACAAACCACTGAAGCTTTCTTT

clone_size: many
v_call: TRBV29-1
d_call: .
j_call: TRBJ1-2
cdr3_aa: CSVEDDTGYGYTF
cdr3_nt: TGCAGCGTTGAGGATGACACAGGCTATGGCTACACCTTC

clone_size: .
v_call: TRBV7-8
d_call: .
j_call: TRBJ2-7
cdr3_aa: CASSLEGGAYEQYF
cdr3_nt: TGTGCCAGCAGCTTAGAGGGCGGGGCCTACGAGCAGTACTTC

clone_size: few
v_call: TRBV9
d_call: TRBD2
j_call: TRBJ2-5
cdr3_aa: CASSVAGGETQYF
cdr3_nt: TGTGCCAGCAGCGTAGCGGGGGGGGAGACCCAGTACTTC

clone_size: few
v_call: TRBV5-1
d_call: TRBD2
j_call: TRBJ2-7
cdr3_aa: CASSRLAGESEQYF
cdr3_nt: TGCGCCAGCAGCCGACTAGCGGGAGAGAGCGAGCAGTACTTC

clone_size: few
v_call: TRBV6-5
d_call: .
j_call: TRBJ1-1
cdr3_aa: CASKDSWNTEAFF
cdr3_nt: TGTGCCAGTAAGGACAGTTGGAACACTGAAGCTTTCTTT

clone_size: few
v_call: TRBV25-1
d_call: .
j_call: TRBJ2-1
cdr3_aa: CASTPRGAIYNEQFF
cdr3_nt: TGTGCCAGCACCCCTCGCGGAGCCATATACAATGAGCAGTTCTTC

clone_size: few
v_call: TRBV5-1
d_call: .
j_call: TRBJ2-5
cdr3_aa: CASSLFGVVSQETQYF
cdr3_nt: TGCGCCAGCAGCTTGTTTGGAGTAGTATCGCAAGAGACCCAGTACTTC

clone_size: .
v_call: TRBV6-7
d_call: .
j_call: TRBJ2-1
cdr3_aa: CASSASSSYNEQFF
cdr3_nt: TGTGCCAGCAGCGCTAGTAGCTCCTACAATGAGCAGTTCTTC

clone_size: .
v_call: TRBV6-5
d_call: .
j_call: TRBJ1-2
cdr3_aa: CASRNRAANYGYTF
cdr3_nt: TGTGCCAGTAGGAACAGAGCAGCTAACTATGGCTACACCTTC

clone_size: few
v_call: TRBV28
d_call: TRBD1
j_call: TRBJ2-7
cdr3_aa: CASIRTGNLEQYF
cdr3_nt: TGTGCCAGCATTCGGACAGGGAATCTCGAGCAGTACTTC

clone_size: few
v_call: TRBV10-3
d_call: .
j_call: TRBJ2-2
cdr3_aa: CAISERLENTGELFF
cdr3_nt: TGTGCCATCAGTGAGCGGCTAGAAAACACCGGGGAGCTGTTTTTT

clone_size: many
v_call: TRBV7-2
d_call: .
j_call: TRBJ2-6
cdr3_aa: CASSSSPNVLTF
cdr3_nt: TGTGCCAGCAGCTCTTCTCCCAACGTCCTGACTTTC

clone_size: .
v_call: TRBV28
d_call: .
j_call: TRBJ2-5
cdr3_aa: CASRRGLEETQYF
cdr3_nt: TGTGCCAGTAGACGTGGATTGGAGGAGACCCAGTACTTC

clone_size: few
v_call: TRBV9
d_call: .
j_call: TRBJ1-2
cdr3_aa: CASSVDRDIYGYTF
cdr3_nt: TGTGCCAGCAGCGTAGACAGGGATATCTATGGCTACACCTTC

clone_size: few
v_call: TRBV28
d_call: TRBD2
j_call: TRBJ2-3
cdr3_aa: CASRRTSGYTDTQYF
cdr3_nt: TGTGCCAGCAGACGGACTAGCGGGTACACAGATACGCAGTATTTT

clone_size: few
v_call: TRBV10-3
d_call: TRBD2
j_call: TRBJ2-1
cdr3_aa: CAIWGGMGEQFF
cdr3_nt: TGTGCCATCTGGGGGGGGATGGGGGAGCAGTTCTTC

clone_size: few
v_call: TRBV7-9
d_call: .
j_call: TRBJ1-2
cdr3_aa: CASSSSTTSNYGYTF
cdr3_nt: TGTGCCAGCAGCTCGTCGACAACTTCTAACTATGGCTACACCTTC

clone_size: few
v_call: TRBV4-3
d_call: .
j_call: TRBJ2-2
cdr3_aa: CASSQAPQAGMAGELFF
cdr3_nt: TGCGCCAGCAGCCAAGCCCCCCAGGCGGGAATGGCCGGGGAGCTGTTTTTT

clone_size: .
v_call: TRBV25-1
d_call: TRBD2
j_call: TRBJ2-1
cdr3_aa: CASSEWTSGDSYNEQFF
cdr3_nt: TGTGCCAGCAGTGAGTGGACTAGCGGGGACTCCTACAATGAGCAGTTCTTC

clone_size: .
v_call: TRBV30
d_call: TRBD1
j_call: TRBJ1-5
cdr3_aa: CAWSADRGPYSNQPQHF
cdr3_nt: TGTGCCTGGAGTGCGGACAGGGGGCCTTATAGCAATCAGCCCCAGCATTTT

clone_size: .
v_call: TRBV7-2
d_call: TRBD1
j_call: TRBJ2-4
cdr3_aa: CASSSGQPENIQYF
cdr3_nt: TGTGCCAGCAGCTCGGGACAGCCAGAAAACATTCAGTACTTC

clone_size: few
v_call: TRBV6-6
d_call: .
j_call: TRBJ2-1
cdr3_aa: CASRNRARNEQFF
cdr3_nt: TGTGCCAGCAGGAACAGGGCTCGGAATGAGCAGTTCTTC

clone_size: few
v_call: TRBV28
d_call: TRBD1
j_call: TRBJ1-5
cdr3_aa: CASSLSGTGGRQPQHF
cdr3_nt: TGTGCCAGCAGTTTATCGGGAACAGGGGGCAGACAGCCCCAGCATTTT

clone_size: .
v_call: TRBV2
d_call: TRBD2
j_call: TRBJ2-7
cdr3_aa: CASRPEASGRTSYEQYF
cdr3_nt: TGTGCCAGCAGACCGGAAGCTAGCGGGAGAACCTCCTACGAGCAGTACTTC

clone_size: .
v_call: TRBV5-1
d_call: TRBD2
j_call: TRBJ2-1
cdr3_aa: CASSNWGEGVGEQFF
cdr3_nt: TGCGCCAGCAGTAACTGGGGGGAGGGAGTGGGTGAGCAGTTCTTC

clone_size: many
v_call: TRBV6-6
d_call: .
j_call: TRBJ2-6
cdr3_aa: CASSGGSGGANVLTF
cdr3_nt: TGTGCCAGCAGTGGGGGGTCTGGTGGGGCCAACGTCCTGACTTTC

clone_size: few
v_call: TRBV11-1
d_call: .
j_call: TRBJ2-4
cdr3_aa: CASSSTQGAKNIQYF
cdr3_nt: TGTGCCAGCAGCTCAACCCAGGGGGCCAAAAACATTCAGTACTTC

clone_size: few
v_call: TRBV4-2
d_call: TRBD1
j_call: TRBJ1-4
cdr3_aa: CASSQRTGYTIKTEKLFF
cdr3_nt: TGTGCCAGCAGCCAACGGACAGGCTATACTATTAAGACTGAAAAACTGTTTTTT

clone_size: few
v_call: TRBV14
d_call: TRBD2
j_call: TRBJ2-5
cdr3_aa: CASRRTSGTNQETQYF
cdr3_nt: TGTGCCAGCAGAAGGACTAGCGGAACCAACCAAGAGACCCAGTACTTC

clone_size: few
v_call: TRBV28
d_call: TRBD2
j_call: TRBJ2-3
cdr3_aa: CASSGVVGGRASHTDTQYF
cdr3_nt: TGTGCCAGCAGTGGGGTTGTGGGCGGGAGGGCCAGTCACACAGATACGCAGTATTTT

clone_size: many
v_call: TRBV18
d_call: .
j_call: TRBJ2-7
cdr3_aa: CASHVGTDYEQYF
cdr3_nt: TGTGCCAGCCATGTAGGGACTGACTACGAGCAGTACTTC